Listed below are T cell receptor beta chains from one sample, sequenced in a study of blood T cell repertoires in COVID-19. Some clones are missing from TCRdb's copy, which holds only in-frame ones; the method was immunoSEQ multiplex PCR. The sample includes approximately 200,000 clones, approximately 86% seen only once; the top ten take about 4.5%. Material for sequencing was PBMCs or T cells enriched from blood (not recorded which). These receptors all stem from a woman younger than 45 who had been exposed to COVID-19. Both conserved end residues are part of each CDR3. The D gene is left open where the match is weak. Size values are once, few and many counts, or a class for expanded clones, and some rows have none.

len,v_gene,d_gene,abundance,j_gene,CDR3nt,CDR3aa
15,TRBV7-2,TRBD2,NA,TRBJ2-3,TGTGCCAGCAGACGTGCGGGGGGCGGGACAGATACGCAGTATTTT,CASRRAGGGTDTQYF
17,TRBV5-8,NA,NA,TRBJ2-7,TGTGCCAGCAGCCTGGCCCCACAGGGCAGGGCGACCTACGAGCAGTACTTC,CASSLAPQGRATYEQYF
15,TRBV5-1,TRBD1,NA,TRBJ1-1,TGCGCCAGCAGCTTGGGACAGGGGGCGCCCACTGAAGCTTTCTTT,CASSLGQGAPTEAFF
13,TRBV18,NA,NA,TRBJ1-2,TGTGCCAGCTCACCATCAAGGGACTTTGGCTACACCTTC,CASSPSRDFGYTF
14,TRBV3-1/TRBV3-2,TRBD1,NA,TRBJ2-7,TGTGCCAGCAGCCGAACGGGACAGGATTACGAGCAGTACTTC,CASSRTGQDYEQYF
13,TRBV30,NA,few,TRBJ1-1,TGTGCCTGCCCGGGGGGGCTAAACACTGAAGCTTTCTTT,CACPGGLNTEAFF
14,TRBV6-5,TRBD1,NA,TRBJ2-2,TGTGCCAGCACCGGACAGGGGGCAGACGGGGAGCTGTTTTTT,CASTGQGADGELFF
17,TRBV4-1,NA,NA,TRBJ2-3,TGCGCCAGCAGCCCCGGCCTCGGCGGGACTAGCACAGATACGCAGTATTTT,CASSPGLGGTSTDTQYF
13,TRBV12-5,NA,NA,TRBJ1-1,TGTGCTAGTGGTTCCGTCGGGGGCACTGAAGCTTTCTTT,CASGSVGGTEAFF
15,TRBV23-1,NA,few,TRBJ1-2,TGCGCCAGCAGTCATACCGGGGTGGGTTCCTATGGCTACACCTTC,CASSHTGVGSYGYTF
17,TRBV3-1/TRBV3-2,TRBD2,NA,TRBJ2-3,TGTGCCAGCAGCCAAGTTATAACGGGGGGACCCACAGATACGCAGTATTTT,CASSQVITGGPTDTQYF
17,TRBV5-1,TRBD1,NA,TRBJ1-2,TGCGCCAGCAGCGACCGGGACAGGGGTACCGGTGACTATGGCTACACCTTC,CASSDRDRGTGDYGYTF
15,TRBV24-1,TRBD1,NA,TRBJ2-3,TGTGCCACCCAACAGGGACAGCTTGGCACAGATACGCAGTATTTT,CATQQGQLGTDTQYF
13,TRBV2,NA,NA,TRBJ1-1,TGTGCCAGCAGTTGGGGCGGGAACACTGAAGCTTTCTTT,CASSWGGNTEAFF
15,TRBV21-1,NA,once,TRBJ1-5,TGTGCCAGCAGCAAGGGGAAACAGGGAAATCAGCCCCAGCATTTT,CASSKGKQGNQPQHF
17,TRBV6-1,NA,NA,TRBJ1-3,TGTGCCAGCAGTGAAGCGGAGACAGACTTCAATTTTAACACCATATATTTT,CASSEAETDFNFNTIYF
14,TRBV5-8,TRBD1,NA,TRBJ1-4,TGTGCCAGCAGCTTCGACAGGGGTTCGGGAAAACTGTTTTTT,CASSFDRGSGKLFF
16,TRBV28,TRBD1,NA,TRBJ2-6,TGTGCCAGGGACAGGCAAATAAACTCTGGGGCCAACGTCCTGACTTTC,CARDRQINSGANVLTF
14,TRBV18,NA,NA,TRBJ1-5,TGTGCCAGCTCACCACCGTCTGGCAATCAGCCCCAGCATTTT,CASSPPSGNQPQHF
16,TRBV7-2,NA,once,TRBJ2-7,TGTGCCAGCAGCTTAGCAGCGGGTTTTGGATCCTACGAGCAGTACTTC,CASSLAAGFGSYEQYF
16,TRBV5-1,NA,NA,TRBJ1-6,TGCGCCAGCAGCTTCGTCGGGGGGCAGAGTAATTCACCCCTCCACTTT,CASSFVGGQSNSPLHF
15,TRBV25-1,NA,NA,TRBJ1-1,TGTGCCAGCAGTGAATCGTGGACAGTTAACACTGAAGCTTTCTTT,CASSESWTVNTEAFF
15,TRBV5-1,NA,few,TRBJ1-5,TGCGCCAGCAGTGTGGGCGGGCCCGGGGGTCAGCCCCAGCATTTT,CASSVGGPGGQPQHF
15,TRBV3-1/TRBV3-2,TRBD2,NA,TRBJ2-1,TGTGCCAGCAGCTTCGGACGGGGGGGCCGTAATGAGCAGTTCTTC,CASSFGRGGRNEQFF
15,TRBV11-1,TRBD1,NA,TRBJ2-2,TGTGCCAGCAGCATCACTAGGGGGCCGGCCGGGGAGCTGTTTTTT,CASSITRGPAGELFF
13,TRBV30,TRBD1,NA,TRBJ1-2,TGTGCCTCGATTCGGACAGGGGGCTCGCGCTACACCTTC,CASIRTGGSRYTF
13,TRBV7-8,NA,NA,TRBJ2-2,TGTGCCAGCAGCCGGGGGCGAAGCGGGGAGCTGTTTTTT,CASSRGRSGELFF
12,TRBV6-5,TRBD1,once,TRBJ2-7,TGTGCCACCAGGGACAGCCGCTACGAGCAGTACTTC,CATRDSRYEQYF
15,TRBV5-1,NA,once,TRBJ2-5,TGCGCCAGCAGCTTGGCGGCGGGGTTACAAGAGACCCAGTACTTC,CASSLAAGLQETQYF
16,TRBV29-1,TRBD1,NA,TRBJ1-1,TGCAGCGTTGAAGATGGTCCCGGGACAGGGGGCACTGAAGCTTTCTTT,CSVEDGPGTGGTEAFF
14,TRBV19,NA,NA,TRBJ1-2,TGTGCCAGTAGTCGCCGGGACATGGCTGATGGCTACACCTTC,CASSRRDMADGYTF
15,TRBV2,TRBD1,NA,TRBJ1-5,TGTGCCAGCAGTTCCGCAGGGGGAAGCAATCAGCCCCAGCATTTT,CASSSAGGSNQPQHF
14,TRBV9,NA,NA,TRBJ2-7,TGTGCCAGCAGCGTAGGAAGAGGCGGCTACGAGCAGTACTTC,CASSVGRGGYEQYF
17,TRBV25-1,TRBD2,NA,TRBJ2-3,TGTGCCAGCAGTGAATATGGGACTAGAAGGATAACAGATACGCAGTATTTT,CASSEYGTRRITDTQYF
13,TRBV29-1,NA,NA,TRBJ1-1,TGCAGCGTTGTCGGTTCAGGAGGAGCTGAAGCTTTCTTT,CSVVGSGGAEAFF
14,TRBV5-8,TRBD1,NA,TRBJ1-1,TGTGCCAGCACCAATGACAGGGAGAACACTGAAGCTTTCTTT,CASTNDRENTEAFF
15,TRBV3-1/TRBV3-2,NA,NA,TRBJ1-1,TGTGCCAGCAGCCAAGTGTGGGGCAGACACCCAGAAGCTTTCTTT,CASSQVWGRHPEAFF
15,TRBV23-1,NA,NA,TRBJ2-7,TGCGCCAGCAGCCTGATTCCGGGACAAGCCTACGAGCAGTACTTC,CASSLIPGQAYEQYF
14,TRBV19,TRBD1,NA,TRBJ1-2,TGTGCCAGTACCCTGGGACAGGCTGGATATGGCTACACCTTC,CASTLGQAGYGYTF
15,TRBV3-1/TRBV3-2,TRBD2,NA,TRBJ2-1,TGTGCCAGCAGCCAAGAAACTAGCGGGGGGAATGAGCAGTTCTTC,CASSQETSGGNEQFF
12,TRBV2,NA,NA,TRBJ2-5,TGTGCCAGCAGAGCCTACAGAGAGACCCAGTACTTC,CASRAYRETQYF
13,TRBV3-1/TRBV3-2,NA,NA,TRBJ1-3,TGTGCCAGCAGCCAAGAATCTAGCAACACCATATATTTT,CASSQESSNTIYF
15,TRBV9,TRBD1,NA,TRBJ1-2,TGTGCCAGCAGCGCCGCCCACAGGGGGAGACATGGCTACACCTTC,CASSAAHRGRHGYTF
14,TRBV19,TRBD1,NA,TRBJ2-1,TGTGCCAGTAGTCGGGGACAGGCCAGCCATGAGCAGTTCTTC,CASSRGQASHEQFF
14,TRBV29-1,NA,NA,TRBJ1-2,TGCAGCGTTGATTCGGCCAGGGGCAACTATGGCTACACCTTC,CSVDSARGNYGYTF
16,TRBV5-4,TRBD2,NA,TRBJ2-1,TGTGCCAGCAGCTTGGAGTCTAGCGGGGGCAACAATGAGCAGTTCTTC,CASSLESSGGNNEQFF
12,TRBV6-5,NA,NA,TRBJ2-7,TGTGCCAGCAGTTCAGGTTCCTACGAGCAGTACTTC,CASSSGSYEQYF
13,TRBV28,NA,NA,TRBJ1-3,TGTGCCAGCAGGGGGGGACTGAGAAACACCATATATTTT,CASRGGLRNTIYF
14,TRBV6-5,NA,NA,TRBJ2-3,TGTGCCAGCAGTTACACCGGGGACACAGATACGCAGTATTTT,CASSYTGDTDTQYF